This TCR beta chain was identified during a study of response to subunit inactivated influenza vaccine. The CDR3 length is 15 residues. V dropped 4 bases and J dropped 6 bases, with 17 bases sitting between them. Germline V gives CDR1 SEHNR, CDR2 FQNEAQ (reference sequence). Via MiXCR, TCRdb re-called the RT-PCR reads, giving one row per CDR3 protein. Among around 320,000 distinct CDR3 sequences listed, 22% were seen once. This sample comprised PBMCs from blood, obtained about 19 months after vaccination. The V gene is TRBV7-9, the J gene TRBJ2-3; D is tentatively TRBD1 or TRBD2 (5 bases each). The sequence derives from a man aged 50 to 75 who received an inactivated influenza vaccine. The CDR3 loop is CASSSGSRDADTQYF. In DNA form, the CDR3 reads TGTGCCAGCAGCTCGGGGTCCAGGGATGCGGATACGCAGTATTTT.